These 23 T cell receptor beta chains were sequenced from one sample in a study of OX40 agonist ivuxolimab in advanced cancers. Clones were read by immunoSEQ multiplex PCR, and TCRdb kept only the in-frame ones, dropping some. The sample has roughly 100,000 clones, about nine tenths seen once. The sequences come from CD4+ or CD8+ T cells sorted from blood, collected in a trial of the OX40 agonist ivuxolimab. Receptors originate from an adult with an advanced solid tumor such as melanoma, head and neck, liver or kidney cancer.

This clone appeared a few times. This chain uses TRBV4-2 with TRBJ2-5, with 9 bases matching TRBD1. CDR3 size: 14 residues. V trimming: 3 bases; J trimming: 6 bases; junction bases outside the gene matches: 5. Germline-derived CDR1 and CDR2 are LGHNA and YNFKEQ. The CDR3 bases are TGTGCCAGCAGCCAGGAACAGGGGGCGCAGACCCAGTACTTC. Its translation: CASSQEQGAQTQYF.

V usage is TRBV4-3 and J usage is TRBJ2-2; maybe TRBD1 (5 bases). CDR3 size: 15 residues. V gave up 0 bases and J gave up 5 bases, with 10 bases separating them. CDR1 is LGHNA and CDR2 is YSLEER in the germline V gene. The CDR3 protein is CASSQEGRGTGELFF. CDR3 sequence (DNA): TGCGCCAGCAGCCAAGAAGGAAGGGGTACCGGGGAGCTGTTTTTT.

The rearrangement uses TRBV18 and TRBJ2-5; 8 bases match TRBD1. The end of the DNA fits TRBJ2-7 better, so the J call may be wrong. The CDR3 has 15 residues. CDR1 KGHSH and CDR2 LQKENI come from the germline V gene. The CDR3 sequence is CASSPTGVSSYEQYF. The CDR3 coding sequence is TGTGCCAGCTCACCGACAGGGGTTAGCTCCTACGAGCAGTACTTC.

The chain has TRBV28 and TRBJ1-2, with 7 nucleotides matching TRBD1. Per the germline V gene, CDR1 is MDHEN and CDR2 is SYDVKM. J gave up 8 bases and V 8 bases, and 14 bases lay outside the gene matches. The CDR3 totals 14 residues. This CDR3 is CASRDSTTAGGYTF. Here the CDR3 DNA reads TGTGCCAGCCGGGACAGCACTACCGCGGGAGGCTACACCTTC.

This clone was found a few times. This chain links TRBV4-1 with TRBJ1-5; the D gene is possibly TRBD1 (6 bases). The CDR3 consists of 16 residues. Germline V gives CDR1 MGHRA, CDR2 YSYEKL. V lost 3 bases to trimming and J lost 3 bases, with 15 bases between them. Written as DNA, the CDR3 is TGCGCCAGCAGCCAGCCCCGCAGGGGCCCCAATCAGCCCCAGCATTTT. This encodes CASSQPRRGPNQPQHF.

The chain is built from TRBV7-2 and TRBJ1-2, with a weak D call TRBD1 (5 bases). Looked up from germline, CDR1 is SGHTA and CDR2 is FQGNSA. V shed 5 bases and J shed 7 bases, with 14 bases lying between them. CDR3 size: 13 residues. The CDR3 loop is CASSPSTGSGYTF. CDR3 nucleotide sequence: TGTGCCAGCAGCCCCAGTACAGGTTCTGGCTACACCTTC.

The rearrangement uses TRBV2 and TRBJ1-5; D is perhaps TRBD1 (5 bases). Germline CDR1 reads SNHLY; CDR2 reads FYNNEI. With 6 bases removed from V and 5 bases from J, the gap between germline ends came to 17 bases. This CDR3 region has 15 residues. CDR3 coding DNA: TGTGCCAGCAGCACCACTCACGGGGGTGATCAGCCCCAGCATTTT. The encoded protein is CASSTTHGGDQPQHF.

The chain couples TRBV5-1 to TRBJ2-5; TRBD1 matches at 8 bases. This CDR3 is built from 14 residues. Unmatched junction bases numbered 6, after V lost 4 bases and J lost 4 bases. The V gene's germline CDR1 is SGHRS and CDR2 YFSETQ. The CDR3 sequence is CASSQTGGGETQYF. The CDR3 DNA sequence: TGCGCCAGCAGCCAAACAGGGGGTGGAGAGACCCAGTACTTC.

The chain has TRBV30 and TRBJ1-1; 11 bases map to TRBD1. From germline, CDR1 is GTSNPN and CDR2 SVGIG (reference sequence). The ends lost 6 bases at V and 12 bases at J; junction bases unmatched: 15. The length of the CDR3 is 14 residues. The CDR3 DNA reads TGTGCCTGCAACCCGGGACAGGGGGTCGCCTTGACTTTCTTT. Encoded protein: CACNPGQGVALTFF.

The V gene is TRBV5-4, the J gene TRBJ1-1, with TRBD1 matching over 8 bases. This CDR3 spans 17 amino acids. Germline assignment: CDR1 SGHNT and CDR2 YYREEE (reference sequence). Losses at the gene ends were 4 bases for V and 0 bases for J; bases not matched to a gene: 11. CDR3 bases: TGTGCCAGCAGCCCCTCGGCGACAGGGGTAATGAACACTGAAGCTTTCTTT. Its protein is CASSPSATGVMNTEAFF.

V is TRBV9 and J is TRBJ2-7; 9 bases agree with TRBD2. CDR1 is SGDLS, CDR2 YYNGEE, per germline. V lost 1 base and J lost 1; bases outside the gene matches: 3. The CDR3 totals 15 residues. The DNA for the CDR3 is TGTGCCAGCAGCGTATTAGCGGGGGCGTCCTACGAGCAGTACTTC. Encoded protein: CASSVLAGASYEQYF. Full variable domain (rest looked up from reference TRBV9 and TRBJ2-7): DSGVTQTPKHLITATGQRVTLRCSPRSGDLSVYWYQQSLDQGLQFLIQYYNGEERAKGNILERFSAQQFPDLHSELNLSSLELGDSALYFCASSVLAGASYEQYFGPGTRLTVT.

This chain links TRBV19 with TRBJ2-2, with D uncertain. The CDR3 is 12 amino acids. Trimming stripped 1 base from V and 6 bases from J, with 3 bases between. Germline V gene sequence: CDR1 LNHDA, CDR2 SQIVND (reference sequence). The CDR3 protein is CASSIAAGELFF. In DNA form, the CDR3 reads TGTGCCAGTAGTATAGCGGCCGGGGAGCTGTTTTTT.

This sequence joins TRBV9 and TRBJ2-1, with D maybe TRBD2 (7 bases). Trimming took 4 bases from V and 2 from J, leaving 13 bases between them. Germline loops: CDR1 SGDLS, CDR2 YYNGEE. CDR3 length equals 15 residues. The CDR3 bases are TGTGCCAGCAGCTCCGAAGGGGGGGCCTACAATGAGCAGTTCTTC. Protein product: CASSSEGGAYNEQFF.

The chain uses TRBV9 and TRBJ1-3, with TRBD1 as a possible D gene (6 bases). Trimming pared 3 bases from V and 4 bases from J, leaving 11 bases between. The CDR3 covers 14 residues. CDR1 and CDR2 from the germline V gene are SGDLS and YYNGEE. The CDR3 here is CASSEGTPGNTIYF. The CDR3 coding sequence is TGTGCCAGCAGCGAGGGGACACCCGGAAACACCATATATTTT.

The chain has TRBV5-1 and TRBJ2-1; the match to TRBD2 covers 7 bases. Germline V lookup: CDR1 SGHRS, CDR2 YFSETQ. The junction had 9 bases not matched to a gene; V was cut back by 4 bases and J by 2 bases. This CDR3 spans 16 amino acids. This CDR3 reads CASSRDSAGPYNEQFF. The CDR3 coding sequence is TGCGCCAGCAGCAGGGACTCAGCGGGGCCCTACAATGAGCAGTTCTTC.

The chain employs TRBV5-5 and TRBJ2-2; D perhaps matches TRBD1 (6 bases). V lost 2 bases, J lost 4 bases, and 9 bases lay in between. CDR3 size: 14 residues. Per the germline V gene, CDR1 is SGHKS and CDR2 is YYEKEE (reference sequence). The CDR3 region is CASSLRTATGELFF. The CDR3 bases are TGTGCCAGCAGCTTACGGACAGCCACCGGGGAGCTGTTTTTT. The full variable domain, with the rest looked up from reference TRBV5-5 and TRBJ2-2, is DAGVTQSPTHLIKTRGQQVTLRCSPISGHKSVSWYQQVLGQGPQFIFQYYEKEERGRGNFPDRFSARQFPNYSSELNVNALLLGDSALYLCASSLRTATGELFFGEGSRLTVL.

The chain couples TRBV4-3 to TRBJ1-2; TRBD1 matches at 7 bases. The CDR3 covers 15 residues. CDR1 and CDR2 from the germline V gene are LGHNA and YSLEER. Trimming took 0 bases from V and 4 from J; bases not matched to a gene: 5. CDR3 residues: CASSQEAQGGYGYTF. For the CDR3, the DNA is TGCGCCAGCAGCCAAGAAGCCCAGGGGGGCTATGGCTACACCTTC.

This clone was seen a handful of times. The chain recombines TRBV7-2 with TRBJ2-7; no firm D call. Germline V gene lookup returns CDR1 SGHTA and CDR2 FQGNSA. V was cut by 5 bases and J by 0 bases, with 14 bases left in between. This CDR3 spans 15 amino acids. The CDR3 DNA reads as TGTGCCAGCAGCCGCAGCGATGCGGACTCCTACGAGCAGTACTTC. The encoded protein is CASSRSDADSYEQYF.

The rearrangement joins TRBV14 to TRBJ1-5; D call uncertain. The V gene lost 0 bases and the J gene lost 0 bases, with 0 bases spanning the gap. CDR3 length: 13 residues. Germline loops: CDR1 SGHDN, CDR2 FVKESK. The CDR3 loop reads CASSQDSNQPQHF. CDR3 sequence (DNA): TGTGCCAGCAGCCAAGATAGCAATCAGCCCCAGCATTTT.

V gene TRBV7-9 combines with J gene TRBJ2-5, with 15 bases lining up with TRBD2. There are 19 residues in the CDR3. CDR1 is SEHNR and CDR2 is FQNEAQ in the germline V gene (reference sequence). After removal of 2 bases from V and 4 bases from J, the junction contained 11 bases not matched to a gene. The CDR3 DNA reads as TGTGCCAGCAGCTTAAAAATGGGACTAGCGGGGGGCGTTGGAGAGACCCAGTACTTC. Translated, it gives CASSLKMGLAGGVGETQYF.

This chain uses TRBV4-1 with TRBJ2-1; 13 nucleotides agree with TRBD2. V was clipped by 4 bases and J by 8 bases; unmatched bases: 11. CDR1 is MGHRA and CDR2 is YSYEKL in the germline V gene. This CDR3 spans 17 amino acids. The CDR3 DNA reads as TGCGCCAGCAGCCGAGGCCAGACTAGCGGGGGGCAGGATGAGCAGTTCTTC. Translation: CASSRGQTSGGQDEQFF.

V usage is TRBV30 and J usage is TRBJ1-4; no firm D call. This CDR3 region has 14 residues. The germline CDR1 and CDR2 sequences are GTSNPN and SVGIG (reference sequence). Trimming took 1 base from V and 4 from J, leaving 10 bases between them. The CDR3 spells CAWSGGKLNEKLFF. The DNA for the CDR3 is TGTGCCTGGAGTGGTGGTAAACTTAATGAAAAACTGTTTTTT.

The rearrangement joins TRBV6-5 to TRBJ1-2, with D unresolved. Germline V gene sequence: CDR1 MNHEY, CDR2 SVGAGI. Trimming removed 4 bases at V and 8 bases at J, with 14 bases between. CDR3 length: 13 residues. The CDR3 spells CASSSDVTLGYTF. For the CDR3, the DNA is TGTGCCAGCAGTTCCGACGTAACACTCGGCTACACCTTC.